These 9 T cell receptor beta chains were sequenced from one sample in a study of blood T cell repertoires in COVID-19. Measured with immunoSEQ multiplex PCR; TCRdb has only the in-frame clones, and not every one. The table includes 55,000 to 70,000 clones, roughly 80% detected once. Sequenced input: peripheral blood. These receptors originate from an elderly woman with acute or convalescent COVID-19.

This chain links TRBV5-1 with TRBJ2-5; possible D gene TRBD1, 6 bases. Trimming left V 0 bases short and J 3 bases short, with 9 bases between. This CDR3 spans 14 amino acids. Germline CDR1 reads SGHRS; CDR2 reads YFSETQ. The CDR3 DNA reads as TGCGCCAGCAGCTTGGCCCCAGGGGAAGAGACCCAGTACTTC. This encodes CASSLAPGEETQYF.

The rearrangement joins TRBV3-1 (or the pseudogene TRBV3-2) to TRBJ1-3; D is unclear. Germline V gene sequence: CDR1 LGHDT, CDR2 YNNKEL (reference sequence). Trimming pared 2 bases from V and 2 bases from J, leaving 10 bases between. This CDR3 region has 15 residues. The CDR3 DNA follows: TGTGCCAGCAGCCAAAACGGGGAACCTGGAAACACCATATATTTT. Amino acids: CASSQNGEPGNTIYF.

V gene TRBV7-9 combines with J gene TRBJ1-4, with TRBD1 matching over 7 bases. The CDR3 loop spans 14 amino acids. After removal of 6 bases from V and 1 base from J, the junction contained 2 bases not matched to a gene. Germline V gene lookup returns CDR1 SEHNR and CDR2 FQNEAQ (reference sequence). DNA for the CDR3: TGTGCCAGCAGTCGGGACAGAACTAATGAAAAACTGTTTTTT. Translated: CASSRDRTNEKLFF. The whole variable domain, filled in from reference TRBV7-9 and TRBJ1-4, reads DTGVSQNPRHKITKRGQNVTFRCDPISEHNRLYWYRQTLGQGPEFLTYFQNEAQLEKSRLLSDRFSAERPKGSFSTLEIQRTEQGDSAMYLCASSRDRTNEKLFFGSGTQLSVL.

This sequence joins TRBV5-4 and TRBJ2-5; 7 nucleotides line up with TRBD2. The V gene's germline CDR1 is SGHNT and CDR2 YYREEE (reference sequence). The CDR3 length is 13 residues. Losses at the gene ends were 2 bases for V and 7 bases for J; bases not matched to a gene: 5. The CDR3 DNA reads TGTGCCAGCAGCTTTACGACGGGGGGGACCCAGTACTTC. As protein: CASSFTTGGTQYF. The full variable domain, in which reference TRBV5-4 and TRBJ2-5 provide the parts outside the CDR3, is ETGVTQSPTHLIKTRGQQVTLRCSSQSGHNTVSWYQQALGQGPQFIFQYYREEENGRGNFPPRFSGLQFPNYSSELNVNALELDDSALYLCASSFTTGGTQYFGPGTRLLVL.

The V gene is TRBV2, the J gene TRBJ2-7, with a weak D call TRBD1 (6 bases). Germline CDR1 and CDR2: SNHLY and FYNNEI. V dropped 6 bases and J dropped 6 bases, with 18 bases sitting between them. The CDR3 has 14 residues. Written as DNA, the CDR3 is TGTGCCAGCAGGGGGTTAGGGGGTTTATCCGAGCAGTACTTC. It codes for CASRGLGGLSEQYF. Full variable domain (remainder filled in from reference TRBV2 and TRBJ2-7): EPEVTQTPSHQVTQMGQEVILRCVPISNHLYFYWYRQILGQKVEFLVSFYNNEISEKSEIFDDQFSVERPDGSNFTLKIRSTKLEDSAMYFCASRGLGGLSEQYFGPGTRLTVT.

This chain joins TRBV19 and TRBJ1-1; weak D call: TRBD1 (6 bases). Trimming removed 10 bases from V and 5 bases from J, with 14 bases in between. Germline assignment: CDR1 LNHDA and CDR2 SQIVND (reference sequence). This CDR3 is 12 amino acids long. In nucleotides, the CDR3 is TGTGCCACCCGAAACAGGGAGACTGAAGCTTTCTTT. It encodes CATRNRETEAFF.

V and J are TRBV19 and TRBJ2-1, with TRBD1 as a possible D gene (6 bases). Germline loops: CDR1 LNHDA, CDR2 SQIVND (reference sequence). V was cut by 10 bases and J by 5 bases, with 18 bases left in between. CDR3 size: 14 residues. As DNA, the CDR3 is TGTGCCACTAGAGGACAGCAGGATCACAATGAGCAGTTCTTC. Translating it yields CATRGQQDHNEQFF.

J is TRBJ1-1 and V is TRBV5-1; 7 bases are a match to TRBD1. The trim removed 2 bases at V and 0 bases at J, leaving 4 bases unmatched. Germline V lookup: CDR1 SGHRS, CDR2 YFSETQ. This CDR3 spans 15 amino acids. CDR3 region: CASSLMGQMNTEAFF. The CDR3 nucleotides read TGCGCCAGCAGCTTAATGGGACAGATGAACACTGAAGCTTTCTTT.

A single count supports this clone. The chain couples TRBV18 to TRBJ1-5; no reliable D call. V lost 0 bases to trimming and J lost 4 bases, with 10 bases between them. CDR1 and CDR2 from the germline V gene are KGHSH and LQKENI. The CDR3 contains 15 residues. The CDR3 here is CASSPPGVRNQPQHF. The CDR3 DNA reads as TGTGCCAGCTCACCACCCGGGGTACGGAATCAGCCCCAGCATTTT.